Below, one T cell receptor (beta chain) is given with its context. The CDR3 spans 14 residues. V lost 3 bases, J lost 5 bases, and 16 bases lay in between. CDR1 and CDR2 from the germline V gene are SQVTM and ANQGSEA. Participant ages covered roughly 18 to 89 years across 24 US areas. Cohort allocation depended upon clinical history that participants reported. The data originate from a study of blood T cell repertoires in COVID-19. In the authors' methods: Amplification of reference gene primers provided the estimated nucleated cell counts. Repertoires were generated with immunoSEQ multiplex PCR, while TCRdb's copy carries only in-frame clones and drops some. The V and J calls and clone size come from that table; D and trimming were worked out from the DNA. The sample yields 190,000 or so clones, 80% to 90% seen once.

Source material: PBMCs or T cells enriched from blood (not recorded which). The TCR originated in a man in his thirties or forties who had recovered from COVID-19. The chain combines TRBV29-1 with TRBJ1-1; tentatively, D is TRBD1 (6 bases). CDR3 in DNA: TGCAGCGTTGACTCGGGGCAGGGGTGGACTGAAGCTTTCTTT. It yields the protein CSVDSGQGWTEAFF.